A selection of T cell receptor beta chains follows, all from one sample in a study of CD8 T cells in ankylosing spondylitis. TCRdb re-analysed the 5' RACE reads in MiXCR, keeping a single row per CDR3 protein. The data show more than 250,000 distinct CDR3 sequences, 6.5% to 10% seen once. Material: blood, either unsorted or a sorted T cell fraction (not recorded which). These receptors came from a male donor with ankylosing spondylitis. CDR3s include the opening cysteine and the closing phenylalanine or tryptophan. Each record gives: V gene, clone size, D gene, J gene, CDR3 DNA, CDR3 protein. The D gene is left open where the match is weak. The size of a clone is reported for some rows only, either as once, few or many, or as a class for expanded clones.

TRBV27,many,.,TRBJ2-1,TGTGCCAGCAGTTTATTACAATCCAGGTACAATGAGCAGTTCTTC,CASSLLQSRYNEQFF
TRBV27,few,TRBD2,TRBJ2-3,TGTGCCAGCAGCGAAGTCGAGGGGAGGGCCAATACGCAGTATTTT,CASSEVEGRANTQYF
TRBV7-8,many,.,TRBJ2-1,TGTGCCAGCAGCTTAGAGTGGCCTCACAATGAGCAGTTCTTC,CASSLEWPHNEQFF
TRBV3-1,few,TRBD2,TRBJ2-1,TGTGCCAGCAGCCAAGAAGGCGGGAGGGGTTTAGGTGGTGAGCAGTTCTTC,CASSQEGGRGLGGEQFF
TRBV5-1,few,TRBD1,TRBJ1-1,TGCGCCAGCAGCTCATTATTGGGACAGACCAAGAACACTGAAGCTTTCTTT,CASSSLLGQTKNTEAFF
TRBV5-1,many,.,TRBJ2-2,TGTGCCAGCAGCTCCGGGACTTTGAACACCGGGGAGCTGTTTTTT,CASSSGTLNTGELFF
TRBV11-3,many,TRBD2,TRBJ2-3,TGTGCCAGCAGCTCGAGGGCTAGCGGGAGGGCCGGTGATACGCAGTATTTT,CASSSRASGRAGDTQYF
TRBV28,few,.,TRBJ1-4,TGTGCCAGCAGTTTGGTACCTAATGAAAAACTGTTTTTT,CASSLVPNEKLFF
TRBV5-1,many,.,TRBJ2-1,TGCGCCAGCAGCTCTGCCTTAGCGGATGAGCAGTTCTTC,CASSSALADEQFF
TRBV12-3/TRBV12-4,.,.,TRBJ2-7,TGTGCCAGCAGTTTAAAGCAAAAGCAGTACTTC,CASSLKQKQYF
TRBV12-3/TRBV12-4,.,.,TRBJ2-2,TGTGCCAGCAGTTTAAACAGGGCGGGGTCCGGGGAGCTGTTTTTT,CASSLNRAGSGELFF
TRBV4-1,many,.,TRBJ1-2,TGCGCCAGCAGCCAAGGCGGAGTTTTTGGCTACACCTTC,CASSQGGVFGYTF
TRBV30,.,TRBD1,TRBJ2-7,TGTGCCTGGGCCCGGGACAGTTCATACGAGCAGTACTTC,CAWARDSSYEQYF
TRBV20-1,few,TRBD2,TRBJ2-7,TGCAGTGCTAGAGATCAGGGAGCGGGGTCTACCTACGAGCAGTACTTC,CSARDQGAGSTYEQYF
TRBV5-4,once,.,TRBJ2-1,TGTGCCAGGGGCCGGGAGCCCCAGGGTGAGCAGTTCTTC,CARGREPQGEQFF
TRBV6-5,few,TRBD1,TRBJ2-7,TGTGCCAGCAGTTACGATGGGACAGGGGGCTACGAGCAGTACTTC,CASSYDGTGGYEQYF
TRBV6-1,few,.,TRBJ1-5,TGTGCCAGCAGGGCCAGGGGCGAGAGCAATCAGCCCCAGCATTTT,CASRARGESNQPQHF
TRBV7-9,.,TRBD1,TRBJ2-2,TGTGCCAGCGGCGGACAGGGTAAAATCGGGGAGCTGTTTTTT,CASGGQGKIGELFF
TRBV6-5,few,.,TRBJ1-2,TGTGCCAGCAGTTACGGGCTGGCATATGGCTACACCTTC,CASSYGLAYGYTF
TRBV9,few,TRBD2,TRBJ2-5,TGTGCCAGCAGCAGGACTAGCGGTTGGGAGGAGACCCAGTACTTC,CASSRTSGWEETQYF
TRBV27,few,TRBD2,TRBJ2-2,TGTGCCAGCAGCCTCAGCGGGAGTAGGACCGGGGAGCTGTTTTTT,CASSLSGSRTGELFF
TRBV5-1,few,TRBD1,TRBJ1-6,TGCGCCAGCAGCTTGGGACAGGGGGCGCATTCACCCCTCCACTTT,CASSLGQGAHSPLHF
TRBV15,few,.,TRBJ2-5,TGTGCCACCAGCAGAGATCCGCGCCAGGGTGCGGAGACCCAGTACTTC,CATSRDPRQGAETQYF
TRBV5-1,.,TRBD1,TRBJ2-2,TGCGCCAGCAATTTCGGGACAGGGAGTACCGGGGAGCTGTTTTTT,CASNFGTGSTGELFF
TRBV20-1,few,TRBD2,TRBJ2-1,TGCAGGGGTCTTAGCGGGAGAGGGGTCAATGAGCAGTTCTTC,CRGLSGRGVNEQFF
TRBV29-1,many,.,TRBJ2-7,TGCAGCGTCCATTTCTTCGATGGAGGCGAGCAGTACTTC,CSVHFFDGGEQYF
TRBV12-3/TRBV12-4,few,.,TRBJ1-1,TGTGCCAGCAGTTACTCCGGGGGAGGTGAAGCTTTCTTT,CASSYSGGGEAFF
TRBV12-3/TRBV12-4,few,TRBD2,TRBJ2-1,TGTGCCAGCAGTTTCATAGGACTAGCGGGGGGGAATGAGCAGTTCTTC,CASSFIGLAGGNEQFF
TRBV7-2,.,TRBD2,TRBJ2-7,TGTGCCAGCAACCCGACTAGCGGAAACTCCTACGAGCAGTACTTC,CASNPTSGNSYEQYF
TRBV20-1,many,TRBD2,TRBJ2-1,TGCAGTGCTCACAGCGGGGTTAACAATGAGCAGTTCTTC,CSAHSGVNNEQFF
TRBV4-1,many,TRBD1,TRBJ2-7,TGCGCCAGCAGCCAAGTTAGACAGGGGAATAGAGACGAGCAGTACTTC,CASSQVRQGNRDEQYF
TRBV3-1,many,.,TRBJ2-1,TGTGCCAGCAGCCAAACTAAGCGCTACAATGAGCAGTTCTTC,CASSQTKRYNEQFF
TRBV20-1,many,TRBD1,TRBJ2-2,TGCAGTGCCCAAAGAACGGGACAGGGGGCCCCCGGGGAGCTGTTTTTT,CSAQRTGQGAPGELFF
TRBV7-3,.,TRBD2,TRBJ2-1,TGTGCCAGCAGCCGGACTAGCGGGAATTTAGATGAGCAGTTCTTC,CASSRTSGNLDEQFF
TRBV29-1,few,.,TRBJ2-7,TGCAGCGTTGTGGAGGGAGATGCGGCCTACGAGCAGTACTTC,CSVVEGDAAYEQYF
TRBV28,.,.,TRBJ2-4,TGTGCCAGCATCGGGAGCGGGTCCAAAAACATTCAGTACTTC,CASIGSGSKNIQYF